This T cell receptor (beta chain) was captured by sequencing in a study of technical replicates of blood from a few donors. V lost 2 bases and J 1 base, leaving 3 bases between the germline ends. Germline CDR1 is MNHEY and CDR2 is SVGAGI. The CDR3 length is 13 residues. Profiled with immunoSEQ multiplex PCR; TCRdb holds only in-frame clones, not every one. The repertoire consists of just over 60,000 clones, with approximately 87% occurring once and the leading ten covering approximately 5.2%. Sequencing was performed on PBMCs. The V and J genes are TRBV6-5 and TRBJ1-5; D is uncertain. The source is a human donor in good health. Some clones in this sample may be carry-over from other donors' samples. The CDR3 sequence: CASSYLSNQPQHF. In nucleotides, the CDR3 is TGTGCCAGCAGTTACCTGAGCAATCAGCCCCAGCATTTT.